Sequencing of this T cell receptor beta chain was carried out in a study of blood T cell repertoires in COVID-19. At the level of the study: Nucleic acid was either cDNA or gDNA, and it came from T cells, B-cell-depleted T cells, or PBMCs.

TCRdb's table, derived via immunoSEQ multiplex PCR, lists solely in-frame clones and lacks some. The sample yields 37,000 or so clones, around 90% seen once. Looked up from germline, CDR1 is MNHEY and CDR2 is SVGAGI. The CDR3 runs 15 residues. V dropped 7 bases and J dropped 0 bases, with 15 bases sitting between them. The sequence derives from a man between 70 and 80 years old with acute or convalescent COVID-19. The sample comprised peripheral blood. The gene calls are TRBV6-5 and TRBJ2-5, with a tentative D call TRBD1 (6 bases). CDR3 residues: CASNRGHTDQETQYF. CDR3 coding DNA: TGTGCCAGCAATCGGGGACACACGGACCAAGAGACCCAGTACTTC.